The 19 T cell receptor beta chains below were found in one sample sequenced in a study of PD-L1 blockade in urothelial cancer. Measured with immunoSEQ multiplex PCR; TCRdb has only the in-frame clones, and not every one. The sample carries some 120,000 clones, around 88% recorded once. Stated time point: peripheral blood 6 weeks after treatment start. The material sequenced was PBMCs, taken around atezolizumab (anti-PD-L1) treatment. The receptors come from a man between 60 and 75 years old with urothelial cancer.

The V gene is TRBV30, the J gene TRBJ2-2, with D tentatively TRBD2 (5 bases). V was shortened by 1 base and J by 6 bases, with 9 bases between the two germline ends. Germline V lookup: CDR1 GTSNPN, CDR2 SVGIG (reference sequence). CDR3 length equals 13 residues. The CDR3 spells CAWSAGKAGELFF. DNA for the CDR3: TGTGCCTGGAGTGCGGGGAAGGCCGGGGAGCTGTTTTTT. The whole variable domain, remainder taken from reference TRBV30 and TRBJ2-2, is SQTIHQWPATLVQPVGSPLSLECTVEGTSNPNLYWYRQAAGRGLQLLFYSVGIGQISSEVPQNLSASRPQDRQFILSSKKLLLSDSGFYLCAWSAGKAGELFFGEGSRLTVL.

The genes are TRBV5-1 and TRBJ2-2; 13 nucleotides agree with TRBD2. V lost 3 bases, J lost 7 bases, and 6 bases stayed unmatched. The CDR3 covers 16 residues. From germline, CDR1 is SGHRS and CDR2 YFSETQ. For the CDR3, the DNA is TGCGCCAGCAGCTCTGGACTAGCGGGAGTGGTCGGGGAGCTGTTTTTT. Amino acids: CASSSGLAGVVGELFF.

This clone was seen once. The chain carries TRBV5-1 and TRBJ1-1; TRBD1 matches 9 bases. V gave up 0 bases and J gave up 3 bases; unmatched junction bases: 3. The CDR3 is made up of 15 amino acids. CDR1 SGHRS and CDR2 YFSETQ come from the germline V gene. CDR3 in amino acids: CASSLGGQGYTEAFF. The CDR3 nucleotides read TGCGCCAGCAGCTTGGGGGGACAGGGATACACTGAAGCTTTCTTT.

The V and J genes are TRBV19 and TRBJ2-7; a possible D gene is TRBD1 (6 bases). The CDR3 extends over 15 amino acids. Between the trimmed V and J ends, which lost 5 bases and 0 bases, there was a span of 14 bases. Germline CDR1 is LNHDA and CDR2 is SQIVND (reference sequence). As DNA, the CDR3 is TGTGCCAGTAGTGCGGACAGTTCCAGCTCCTACGAGCAGTACTTC. Amino acids: CASSADSSSSYEQYF.

V and J are TRBV7-3 and TRBJ1-2, with TRBD1 identical over 8 bases. The CDR3 covers 14 residues. Germline CDR1 and CDR2: SGHTA and FQGTGA. V shed 5 bases, J shed 6 bases, and the junction held 8 bases outside the gene matches. CDR3 amino acids: CASSPIGQGHGYTF. CDR3 DNA: TGTGCCAGCAGCCCCATCGGACAGGGTCATGGCTACACCTTC.

The rearrangement uses TRBV5-6 and TRBJ2-4, with D perhaps matching TRBD1 (8 bases). The V end was cut by 3 bases, the J end by 13 bases, with 20 bases between. Germline values: CDR1 SGHDT, CDR2 YYEEEE. The CDR3 loop spans 14 amino acids. The DNA for the CDR3 is TGTGCCAGCAGCTACAGGGGGGGAGGCGACCTCCAGTACTTC. Translating it yields CASSYRGGGDLQYF.

The chain is built from TRBV7-3 and TRBJ2-3; a weak D match, TRBD2 (6 bases). CDR3 size: 14 residues. CDR1 and CDR2 from the germline V gene are SGHTA and FQGTGA. The V end was cut by 1 base, the J end by 5 bases, with 10 bases between. Here the CDR3 DNA reads TGTGCCAGCAGCTTAAGCGGCGGGGAAGATACGCAGTATTTT. Amino acids: CASSLSGGEDTQYF. Full variable domain (rest looked up from reference TRBV7-3 and TRBJ2-3): GAGVSQTPSNKVTEKGKYVELRCDPISGHTALYWYRQSLGQGPEFLIYFQGTGAADDSGLPNDRFFAVRPEGSVSTLKIQRTERGDSAVYLCASSLSGGEDTQYFGPGTRLTVL.

The chain has TRBV25-1 and TRBJ2-1; 7 bases fit TRBD1. Germline values: CDR1 MGHDK, CDR2 SYGVNS. CDR3 length: 15 amino acids. With 5 bases clipped from V and 7 bases from J, the junction kept 11 bases outside the gene matches. The CDR3 bases are TGTGCCAGCAGTTTCCGGGACAGCCTTCGGAATGAGCAGTTCTTC. This codes for CASSFRDSLRNEQFF.

The rearrangement links TRBV5-1 to TRBJ2-1, with TRBD2 matching over 8 bases. CDR1 and CDR2 (germline): SGHRS, YFSETQ. V was clipped by 0 bases and J by 7 bases; unmatched bases: 6. This CDR3 region has 15 residues. The CDR3 reads CASSLVGGRLNEQFF. In DNA, the CDR3 is TGCGCCAGCAGCTTGGTGGGCGGGAGGTTAAATGAGCAGTTCTTC.

This clone was found once. The chain is built from TRBV7-2 and TRBJ2-7; 9 bases map to TRBD2. The V and J ends lost 9 bases and 4 bases, in that order; junction bases with no gene match: 4. CDR1 SGHTA and CDR2 FQGNSA come from the germline V gene. The CDR3 has 12 residues. CDR3 protein: CASSGRGYEQYF. The CDR3 DNA reads TGTGCCAGTAGCGGGAGAGGGTACGAGCAGTACTTC.

The rearrangement uses TRBV5-4 and TRBJ2-3; 8 positions agree with TRBD2. Trimming cost V 4 bases and J 2 bases; bases outside gene matches: 12. There are 17 residues in the CDR3. Germline CDR1 is SGHNT and CDR2 is YYREEE (reference sequence). CDR3 nucleotides: TGTGCCAGCAGCGATCGTGGAGCGGGGGCCCTCACAGATACGCAGTATTTT. It yields the protein CASSDRGAGALTDTQYF. Drawing the rest from reference TRBV5-4 and TRBJ2-3, the complete variable domain is ETGVTQSPTHLIKTRGQQVTLRCSSQSGHNTVSWYQQALGQGPQFIFQYYREEENGRGNFPPRFSGLQFPNYSSELNVNALELDDSALYLCASSDRGAGALTDTQYFGPGTRLTVL.

The gene calls are TRBV10-2 and TRBJ2-5; the match to TRBD1 covers 9 bases. The CDR3 covers 13 residues. The trim removed 6 bases at V and 5 bases at J, leaving 4 bases unmatched. The germline V gene encodes CDR1 WSHSY and CDR2 SAAADI. For the CDR3, the DNA is TGCGCCAGCAGCGGACAGGGGATGGAGACCCAGTACTTC. Its protein product is CASSGQGMETQYF.

The chain links TRBV5-5 to TRBJ1-2; 7 bases line up with TRBD1. Per the germline V gene, CDR1 is SGHKS and CDR2 is YYEKEE (reference sequence). V shed 3 bases and J 2 bases; nucleotides not matched to a gene: 10. CDR3 length: 16 amino acids. The CDR3 sequence is CASSWQKGAGNYGYTF. Written as DNA, the CDR3 is TGTGCCAGCAGCTGGCAAAAGGGGGCAGGGAACTATGGCTACACCTTC.

V is TRBV6-4 and J is TRBJ2-1, with 11 bases lining up with TRBD2. This CDR3 spans 14 amino acids. The V gene's germline CDR1 is MRHNA and CDR2 SNTAGT. Trimming at V came to 6 bases and at J to 5 bases, leaving 3 bases not matched to a gene. This CDR3 reads CASRLAGGDNEQFF. The CDR3 bases are TGTGCCAGCAGGCTAGCGGGAGGAGACAATGAGCAGTTCTTC.

The chain carries TRBV30 and TRBJ2-5; D gene unclear. The CDR3 length is 13 residues. The V end lost 0 bases, the J end lost 3 bases, and 8 bases lay between the germline ends. CDR1 and CDR2 (germline): GTSNPN, SVGIG (reference sequence). CDR3 in DNA: TGTGCCTGGAGTGTGAACTTGGAAGAGACCCAGTACTTC. Translated: CAWSVNLEETQYF.

V and J are TRBV6-5 and TRBJ1-2; D is possibly TRBD1 (5 bases). Germline CDR1 MNHEY, CDR2 SVGAGI. V was cut by 4 bases and J by 4 bases, with 13 bases left in between. The CDR3 is 14 residues long. The CDR3 is CASSSLSGVYGYTF. CDR3 DNA: TGTGCCAGCAGTTCCCTTTCGGGGGTCTATGGCTACACCTTC.

The chain has TRBV30 and TRBJ2-7; tentatively, D is TRBD2 (6 bases). The V gene's germline CDR1 is GTSNPN and CDR2 SVGIG (reference sequence). The CDR3 length is 12 residues. The DNA of the CDR3 is TGTGCTACCGCGGGGAACTCCTACGAGCAGTACTTC. It is translated as CATAGNSYEQYF.

The chain joins TRBV5-1 to TRBJ2-1; D perhaps matches TRBD2 (6 bases). The germline gives CDR1 SGHRS, CDR2 YFSETQ. CDR3 length: 14 amino acids. Trimming removed 3 bases at V and 0 bases at J, with 7 bases between. The CDR3 coding sequence is TGCGCCAGCAGCTACGGGAGCTCCTACAATGAGCAGTTCTTC. It yields the protein CASSYGSSYNEQFF.

This clone was seen once. The genes are TRBV5-1 and TRBJ1-1; D ambiguous. Per the germline V gene, CDR1 is SGHRS and CDR2 is YFSETQ. The germline V and J ends were trimmed by 1 base and 5 bases, with 9 bases remaining between them. The CDR3 totals 13 residues. The CDR3 DNA sequence: TGCGCCAGCAGCTTGTCAGCGGTAACTGAAGCTTTCTTT. Amino acids: CASSLSAVTEAFF.